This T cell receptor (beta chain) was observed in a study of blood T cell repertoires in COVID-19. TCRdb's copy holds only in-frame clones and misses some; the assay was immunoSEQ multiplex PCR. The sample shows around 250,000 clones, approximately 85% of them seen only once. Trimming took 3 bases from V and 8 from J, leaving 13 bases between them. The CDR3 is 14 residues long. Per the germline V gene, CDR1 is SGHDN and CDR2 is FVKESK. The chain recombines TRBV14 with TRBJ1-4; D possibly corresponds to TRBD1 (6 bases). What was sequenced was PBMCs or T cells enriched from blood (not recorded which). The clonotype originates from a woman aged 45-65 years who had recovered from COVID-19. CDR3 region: CASSQTSRGEKLFF. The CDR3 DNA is TGTGCCAGCAGCCAGACCTCCAGGGGCGAAAAACTGTTTTTT.